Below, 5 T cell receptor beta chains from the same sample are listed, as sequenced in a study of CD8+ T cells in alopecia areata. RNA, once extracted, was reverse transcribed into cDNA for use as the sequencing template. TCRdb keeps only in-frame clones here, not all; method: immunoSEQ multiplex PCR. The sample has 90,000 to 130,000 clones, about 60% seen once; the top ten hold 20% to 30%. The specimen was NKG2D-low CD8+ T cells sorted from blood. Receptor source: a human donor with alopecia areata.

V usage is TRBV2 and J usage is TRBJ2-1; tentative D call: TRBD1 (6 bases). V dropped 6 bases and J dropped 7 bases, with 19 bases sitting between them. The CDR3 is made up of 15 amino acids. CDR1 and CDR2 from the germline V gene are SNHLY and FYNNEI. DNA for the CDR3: TGTGCCAGCAGGGCATTACAGGGTTTGGGAAATGAGCAGTTCTTC. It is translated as CASRALQGLGNEQFF.

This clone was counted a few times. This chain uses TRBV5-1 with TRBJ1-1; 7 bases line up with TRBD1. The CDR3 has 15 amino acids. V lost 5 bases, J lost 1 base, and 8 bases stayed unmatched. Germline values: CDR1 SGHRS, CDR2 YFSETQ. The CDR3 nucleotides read TGCGCCAGCAGGTCGTCAGGGGGATGGAACACTGAAGCTTTCTTT. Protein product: CASRSSGGWNTEAFF.

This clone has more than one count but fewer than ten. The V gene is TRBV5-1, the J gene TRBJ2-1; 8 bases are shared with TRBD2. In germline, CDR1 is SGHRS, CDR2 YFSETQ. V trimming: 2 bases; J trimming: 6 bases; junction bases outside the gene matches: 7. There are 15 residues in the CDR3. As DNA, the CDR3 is TGCGCCAGCAGCTTTCTAGCGGGCCCGAGCAATGAGCAGTTCTTC. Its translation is CASSFLAGPSNEQFF.

CDR3 sequence (DNA): TGTGCCAGCAGTTTTGGTTCAGGGGCAGGAAGCGAGCAGTACTTC. Translated, it gives CASSFGSGAGSEQYF. The chain is built from TRBV27 and TRBJ2-7; possibly TRBD1 for D (6 bases). The CDR3 totals 15 residues. Deletions cut 3 bases from V and 6 bases from J, with 18 bases between. Germline-derived CDR1 and CDR2 are MNHEY and SMNVEV (reference sequence).

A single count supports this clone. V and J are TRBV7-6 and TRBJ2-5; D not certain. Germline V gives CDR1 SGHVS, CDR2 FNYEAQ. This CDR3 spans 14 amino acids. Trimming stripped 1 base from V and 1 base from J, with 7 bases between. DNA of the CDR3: TGTGCCAGCAGCTTAGATTACAGCCAAGAGACCCAGTACTTC. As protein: CASSLDYSQETQYF.